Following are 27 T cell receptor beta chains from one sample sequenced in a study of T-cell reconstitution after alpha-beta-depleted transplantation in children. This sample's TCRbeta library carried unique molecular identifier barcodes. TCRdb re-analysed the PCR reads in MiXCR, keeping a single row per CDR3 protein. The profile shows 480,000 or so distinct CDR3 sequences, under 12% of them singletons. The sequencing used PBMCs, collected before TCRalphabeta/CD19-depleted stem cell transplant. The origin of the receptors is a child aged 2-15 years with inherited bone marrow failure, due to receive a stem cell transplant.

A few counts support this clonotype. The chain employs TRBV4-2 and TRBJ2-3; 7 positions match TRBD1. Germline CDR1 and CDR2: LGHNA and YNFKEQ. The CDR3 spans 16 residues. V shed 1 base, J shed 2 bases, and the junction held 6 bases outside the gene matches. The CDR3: CASSQADRQFTDTQYF. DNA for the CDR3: TGTGCCAGCAGCCAAGCGGACAGGCAATTCACAGATACGCAGTATTTT.

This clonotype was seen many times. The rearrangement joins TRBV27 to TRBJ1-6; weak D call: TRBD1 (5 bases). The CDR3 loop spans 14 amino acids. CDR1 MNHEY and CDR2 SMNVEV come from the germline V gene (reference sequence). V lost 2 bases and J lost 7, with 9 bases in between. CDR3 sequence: CASSLEGANSPLHF. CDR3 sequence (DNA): TGTGCCAGCAGTTTAGAAGGGGCCAATTCACCCCTCCACTTT.

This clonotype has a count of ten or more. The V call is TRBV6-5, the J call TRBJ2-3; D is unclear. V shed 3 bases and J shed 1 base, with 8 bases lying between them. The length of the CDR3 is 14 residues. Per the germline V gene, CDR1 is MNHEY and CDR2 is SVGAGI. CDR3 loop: CASSYVGGTDTQYF. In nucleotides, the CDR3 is TGTGCCAGCAGTTATGTTGGGGGCACAGATACGCAGTATTTT.

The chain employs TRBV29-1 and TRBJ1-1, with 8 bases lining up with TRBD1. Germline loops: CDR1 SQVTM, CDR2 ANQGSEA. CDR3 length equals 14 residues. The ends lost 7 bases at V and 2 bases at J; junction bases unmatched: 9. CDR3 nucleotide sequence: TGCAGCGCACTGACAGGGGCATCTAACACTGAAGCTTTCTTT. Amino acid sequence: CSALTGASNTEAFF.

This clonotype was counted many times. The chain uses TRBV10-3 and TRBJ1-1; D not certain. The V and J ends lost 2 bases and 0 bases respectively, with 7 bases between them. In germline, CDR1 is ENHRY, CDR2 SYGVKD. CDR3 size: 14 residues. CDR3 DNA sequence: TGTGCCATCAGTGAGCCGGGGATGAACACTGAAGCTTTCTTT. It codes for CAISEPGMNTEAFF.

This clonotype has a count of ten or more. CDR3 DNA: TGTGCCAGCAGCTTCGACGCGGGGCCGAATGAGCAGTTCTTC. It is translated as CASSFDAGPNEQFF. V usage is TRBV11-2 and J usage is TRBJ2-1; tentatively, D is TRBD2 (6 bases). The CDR3 loop spans 14 amino acids. The ends were cut back, 3 bases at V and 7 bases at J, with 13 bases in the middle. The V gene's germline CDR1 is SGHAT and CDR2 FQNNGV.

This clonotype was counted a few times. The CDR3 DNA reads as TGCGCCAGCAGCCAAGAGGCGACTAGCGGCTTTTACGAGCAGTACTTC. It yields the protein CASSQEATSGFYEQYF. The V call is TRBV4-3, the J call TRBJ2-7; 9 positions agree with TRBD2. The length of the CDR3 is 16 residues. CDR1 and CDR2 from the germline V gene are LGHNA and YSLEER. Trimming at V came to 0 bases and at J to 4 bases, leaving 7 bases not matched to a gene.

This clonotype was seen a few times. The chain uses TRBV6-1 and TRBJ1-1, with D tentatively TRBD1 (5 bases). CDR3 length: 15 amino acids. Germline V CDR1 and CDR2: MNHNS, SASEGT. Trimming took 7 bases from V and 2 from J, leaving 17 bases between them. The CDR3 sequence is CASTEAGESNTEAFF. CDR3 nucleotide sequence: TGTGCCAGCACCGAAGCGGGGGAGAGTAACACTGAAGCTTTCTTT.

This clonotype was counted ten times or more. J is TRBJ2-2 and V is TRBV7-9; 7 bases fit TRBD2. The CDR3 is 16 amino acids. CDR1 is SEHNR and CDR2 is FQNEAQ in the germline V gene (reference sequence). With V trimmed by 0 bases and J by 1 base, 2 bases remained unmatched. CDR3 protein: CASSLAASGNTGELFF. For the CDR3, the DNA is TGTGCCAGCAGCTTAGCGGCTAGCGGGAACACCGGGGAGCTGTTTTTT.

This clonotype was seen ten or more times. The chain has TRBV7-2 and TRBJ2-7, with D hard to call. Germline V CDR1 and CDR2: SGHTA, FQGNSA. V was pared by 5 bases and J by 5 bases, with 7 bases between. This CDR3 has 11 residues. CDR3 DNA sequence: TGTGCCAGCAGCATTTACCACGAGCAGTACTTC. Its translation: CASSIYHEQYF.

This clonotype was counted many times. The CDR3 here is CASSATSGRGEQYF. The DNA for the CDR3 is TGTGCCAGCAGTGCGACTAGCGGGAGAGGGGAGCAGTACTTC. The V and J genes are TRBV27 and TRBJ2-7, with 12 bases fitting TRBD2. V lost 5 bases to trimming and J lost 7 bases; unmatched junction nucleotides: 6. The CDR3 runs 14 residues. The V gene's germline CDR1 is MNHEY and CDR2 SMNVEV (reference sequence).

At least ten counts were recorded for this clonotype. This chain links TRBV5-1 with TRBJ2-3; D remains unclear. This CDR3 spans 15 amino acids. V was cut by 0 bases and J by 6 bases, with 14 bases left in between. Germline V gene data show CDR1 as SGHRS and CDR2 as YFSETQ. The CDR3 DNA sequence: TGCGCCAGCAGCTTGGGGCTGGCATCCTTGGATACGCAGTATTTT. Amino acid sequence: CASSLGLASLDTQYF.

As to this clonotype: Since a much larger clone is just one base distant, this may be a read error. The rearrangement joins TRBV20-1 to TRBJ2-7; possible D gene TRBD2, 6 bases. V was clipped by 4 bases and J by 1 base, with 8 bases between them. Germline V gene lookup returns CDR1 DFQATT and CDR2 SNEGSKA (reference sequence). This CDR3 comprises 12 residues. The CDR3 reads CSAIAASYEQYF. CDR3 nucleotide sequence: TGCAGTGCTATAGCGGCATCCTACGAGCAGTACTTC.

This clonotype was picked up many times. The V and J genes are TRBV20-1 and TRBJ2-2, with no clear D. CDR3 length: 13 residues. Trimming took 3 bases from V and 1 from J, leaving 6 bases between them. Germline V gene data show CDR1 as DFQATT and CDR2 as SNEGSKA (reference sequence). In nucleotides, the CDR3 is TGCAGTGCTAGTATCCAGAACACCGGGGAGCTGTTTTTT. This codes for CSASIQNTGELFF.

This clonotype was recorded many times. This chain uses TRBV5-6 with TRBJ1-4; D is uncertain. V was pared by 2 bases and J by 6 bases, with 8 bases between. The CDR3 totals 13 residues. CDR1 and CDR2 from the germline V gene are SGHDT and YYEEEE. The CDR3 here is CASSFPGDEKLFF. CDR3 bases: TGTGCCAGCAGCTTTCCCGGGGATGAAAAACTGTTTTTT.

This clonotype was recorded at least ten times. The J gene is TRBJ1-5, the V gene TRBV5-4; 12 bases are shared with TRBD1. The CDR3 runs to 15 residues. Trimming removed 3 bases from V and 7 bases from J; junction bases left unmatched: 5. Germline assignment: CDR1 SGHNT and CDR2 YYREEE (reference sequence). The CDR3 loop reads CASSWGQGARQPQHF. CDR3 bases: TGTGCCAGCAGCTGGGGACAGGGGGCAAGGCAGCCCCAGCATTTT. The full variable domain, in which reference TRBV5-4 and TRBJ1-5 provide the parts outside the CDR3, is ETGVTQSPTHLIKTRGQQVTLRCSSQSGHNTVSWYQQALGQGPQFIFQYYREEENGRGNFPPRFSGLQFPNYSSELNVNALELDDSALYLCASSWGQGARQPQHFGDGTRLSIL.

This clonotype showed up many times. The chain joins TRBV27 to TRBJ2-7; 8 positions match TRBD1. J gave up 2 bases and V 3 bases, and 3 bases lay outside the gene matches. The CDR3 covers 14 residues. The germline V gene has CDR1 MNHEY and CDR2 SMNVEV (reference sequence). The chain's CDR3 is CASSFGQGTYEQYF. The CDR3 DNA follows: TGTGCCAGCAGTTTCGGACAGGGAACCTACGAGCAGTACTTC.

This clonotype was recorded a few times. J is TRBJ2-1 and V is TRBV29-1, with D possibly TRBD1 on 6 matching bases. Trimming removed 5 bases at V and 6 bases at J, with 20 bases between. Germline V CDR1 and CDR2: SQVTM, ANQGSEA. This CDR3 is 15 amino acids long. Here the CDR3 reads CSVRRSPTGSNEQFF. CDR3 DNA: TGCAGCGTTAGGAGGTCACCGACAGGTTCCAATGAGCAGTTCTTC.

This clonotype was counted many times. DNA for the CDR3: TGCAGTGCACCCGACAGGGGGCGCCCCCCAGATACGCAGTATTTT. Translation gives CSAPDRGRPPDTQYF. V is TRBV20-1 and J is TRBJ2-3, with 10 positions matching TRBD1. Per the germline V gene, CDR1 is DFQATT and CDR2 is SNEGSKA (reference sequence). The V segment lost 6 bases and the J segment 4 bases; nucleotides outside the gene matches: 10. The CDR3 has 15 residues.

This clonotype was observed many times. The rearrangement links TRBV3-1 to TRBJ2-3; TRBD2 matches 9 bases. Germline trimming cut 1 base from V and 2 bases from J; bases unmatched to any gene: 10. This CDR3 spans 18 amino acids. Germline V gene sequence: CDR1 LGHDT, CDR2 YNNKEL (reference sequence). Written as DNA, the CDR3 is TGTGCCAGCAGCCAAGCCCCGCGCCTAGCGGGAAACACAGATACGCAGTATTTT. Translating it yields CASSQAPRLAGNTDTQYF.

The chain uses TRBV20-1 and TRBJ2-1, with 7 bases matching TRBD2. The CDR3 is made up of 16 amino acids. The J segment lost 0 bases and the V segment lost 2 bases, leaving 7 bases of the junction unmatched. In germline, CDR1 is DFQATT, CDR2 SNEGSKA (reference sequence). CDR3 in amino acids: CSARSDGGSSYNEQFF. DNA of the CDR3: TGCAGTGCTAGATCGGACGGCGGGAGCTCCTACAATGAGCAGTTCTTC.

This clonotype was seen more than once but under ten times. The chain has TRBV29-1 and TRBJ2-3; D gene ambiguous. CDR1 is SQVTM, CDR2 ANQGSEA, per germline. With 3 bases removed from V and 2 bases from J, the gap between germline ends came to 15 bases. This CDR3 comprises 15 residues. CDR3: CSVDGSDANTDTQYF. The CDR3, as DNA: TGCAGCGTTGATGGAAGCGATGCGAACACAGATACGCAGTATTTT.

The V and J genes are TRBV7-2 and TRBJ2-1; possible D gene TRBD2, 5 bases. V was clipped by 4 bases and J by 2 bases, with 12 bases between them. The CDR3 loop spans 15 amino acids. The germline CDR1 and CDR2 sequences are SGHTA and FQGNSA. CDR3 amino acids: CASSSEGRAYNEQFF. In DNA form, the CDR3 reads TGTGCCAGCAGCTCCGAGGGAAGGGCCTACAATGAGCAGTTCTTC.

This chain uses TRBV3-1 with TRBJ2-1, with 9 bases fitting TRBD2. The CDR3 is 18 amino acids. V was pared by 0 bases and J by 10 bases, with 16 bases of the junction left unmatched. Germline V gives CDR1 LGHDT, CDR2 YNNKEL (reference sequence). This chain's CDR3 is CASSQDNVRLAAAKEQFF. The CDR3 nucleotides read TGTGCCAGCAGCCAAGATAATGTGAGACTAGCGGCTGCGAAGGAGCAGTTCTTC.

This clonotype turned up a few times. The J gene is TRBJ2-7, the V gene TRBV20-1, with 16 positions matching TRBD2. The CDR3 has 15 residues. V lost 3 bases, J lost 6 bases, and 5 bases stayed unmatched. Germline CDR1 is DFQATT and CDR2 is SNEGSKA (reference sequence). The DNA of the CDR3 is TGCAGTGCTAGGGGACTAGCGGGAGGGGACGGCGAGCAGTACTTC. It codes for CSARGLAGGDGEQYF.

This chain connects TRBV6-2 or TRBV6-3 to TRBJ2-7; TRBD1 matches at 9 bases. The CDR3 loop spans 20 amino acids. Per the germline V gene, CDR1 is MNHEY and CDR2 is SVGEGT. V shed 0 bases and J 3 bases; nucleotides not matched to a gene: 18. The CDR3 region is CASSYSSGTGSTLTDYEQYF. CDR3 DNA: TGTGCCAGCAGTTACTCCTCCGGGACAGGGAGCACCCTAACCGACTACGAGCAGTACTTC.

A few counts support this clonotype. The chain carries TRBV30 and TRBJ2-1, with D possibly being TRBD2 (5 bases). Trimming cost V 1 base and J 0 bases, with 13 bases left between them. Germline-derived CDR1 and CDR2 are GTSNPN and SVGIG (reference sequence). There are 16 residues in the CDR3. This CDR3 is CAWSDPGEISYNEQFF. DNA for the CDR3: TGTGCCTGGAGTGATCCCGGGGAGATCTCCTACAATGAGCAGTTCTTC.